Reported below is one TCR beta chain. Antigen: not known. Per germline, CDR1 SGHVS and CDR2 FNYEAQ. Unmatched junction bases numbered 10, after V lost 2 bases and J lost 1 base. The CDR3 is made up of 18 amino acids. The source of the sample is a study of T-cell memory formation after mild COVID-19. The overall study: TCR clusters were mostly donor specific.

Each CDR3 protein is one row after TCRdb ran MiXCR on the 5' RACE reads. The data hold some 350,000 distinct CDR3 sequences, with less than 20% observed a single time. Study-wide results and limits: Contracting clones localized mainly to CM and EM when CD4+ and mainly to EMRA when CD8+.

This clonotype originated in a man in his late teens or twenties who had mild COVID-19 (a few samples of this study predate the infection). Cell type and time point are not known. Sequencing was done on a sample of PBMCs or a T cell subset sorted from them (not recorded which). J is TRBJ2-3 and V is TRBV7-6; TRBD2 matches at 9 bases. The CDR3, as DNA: TGTGCCAGCAGCTTAATAGGTAGCGGGGGTCTCGGCACAGATACGCAGTATTTT. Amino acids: CASSLIGSGGLGTDTQYF.